The next 5 T cell receptor beta chains were all read from a single sample in a study of CXCR3-negative and CXCR3-positive naive CD8 T cells. Libraries of TRB cDNA were made by 5' RACE and carried UMIs. TCRdb re-called the 5' RACE reads and shows each CDR3 protein once, DNA omitted. The sample table includes some 54,000 distinct CDR3 sequences. These receptors lack a known antigen. Whole-study results and caveats: In CXCR3-positive naive cells, the TRB CDR3s were more hydrophobic than in CXCR3-negative naive cells.

What was sequenced was naive CXCR3+ CD8+ T cells from blood. Subset here: CD45RO-CCR7+CD27+CD95- naive CD8+ T cells expressing CXCR3 (TNR3+). These receptors were obtained from a human donor in good health. Some clones in this sample may be carry-over from other donors' samples.

V usage is TRBV24-1 and J usage is TRBJ2-7; TCRdb picks TRBD1, but there is no DNA to check that call. Germline V gene lookup returns CDR1 KGHDR and CDR2 SFDVKD. This CDR3 is built from 14 residues. The CDR3 sequence: CATSDRGQGYEQYF.

This chain links TRBV28 with TRBJ2-7. The CDR3 is made up of 13 amino acids. Germline values: CDR1 MDHEN, CDR2 SYDVKM. The CDR3 is CASSGIGGYEQYF.

V is TRBV12-3 or TRBV12-4 and J is TRBJ2-7; TCRdb selects TRBD1, and the lack of DNA leaves this call unchecked. The CDR3 is made up of 13 amino acids. The CDR3 reads CASSFYPGYEQYF.

The chain links TRBV20-1 to TRBJ1-5; TCRdb reports TRBD1, a call that lacks DNA to check it against. Per the germline V gene, CDR1 is DFQATT and CDR2 is SNEGSKA (reference sequence). The length of the CDR3 is 15 residues. CDR3 region: CSAREMTTGYQPQHF.

CDR3 residues: CSVEGLQETQYF. J is TRBJ2-5 and V is TRBV29-1. There are 12 residues in the CDR3. Per germline, CDR1 SQVTM and CDR2 ANQGSEA.